These T cell receptor beta chains were read from a single sample in a study of T cell responses to AZD1222 COVID-19 vaccine. Assay used: immunoSEQ multiplex PCR; TCRdb lists only in-frame clones, some missing. The sample carries some 130,000 clones, approximately 92% recorded once. This specimen was peripheral blood, taken 28 days after the second AZD1222 dose. Source of these receptors: an adult who received the AZD1222 COVID-19 vaccine. Both conserved end residues are part of each CDR3. A D gene is named only where the DNA matches it firmly. A clone size is listed for some rows: how often the clone was seen (once, few, many), or a class if it is expanded.

v_gene	abundance	d_gene	j_gene	CDR3aa	CDR3nt
TRBV5-6	.	TRBD1	TRBJ1-4	CASSLGTGVEKLFF	TGTGCCAGCAGCTTAGGGACAGGGGTTGAAAAACTGTTTTTT
TRBV5-1	.	.	TRBJ2-3	CASSLTSTDTQYF	TGCGCCAGCAGCTTAACTAGCACAGATACGCAGTATTTT
TRBV14	.	.	TRBJ1-2	CASSQRSWVTGVEGYTF	TGTGCCAGCAGCCAACGGTCGTGGGTTACGGGTGTAGAAGGCTACACCTTC
TRBV12-3/TRBV12-4	.	.	TRBJ1-2	CASSGGYYGYTF	TGTGCCAGCTCGGGGGGATACTATGGCTACACCTTC
TRBV29-1	.	.	TRBJ2-7	CSVRDSYEQYF	TGCAGCGTCCGCGACAGCTACGAGCAGTACTTC
TRBV5-4	.	.	TRBJ1-2	CASTPWGGDGYTF	TGTGCCAGCACCCCCTGGGGGGGCGATGGCTACACCTTC
TRBV18	.	.	TRBJ2-1	CASSPPVGDNEQFF	TGTGCCAGCTCACCACCGGTCGGGGACAATGAGCAGTTCTTC
TRBV20-1	.	TRBD2	TRBJ2-7	CSAGRGGWQYF	TGCAGTGCTGGCCGCGGGGGGTGGCAGTACTTC
TRBV7-8	.	.	TRBJ1-5	CASSFTGDQPQHF	TGTGCCAGCAGCTTCACAGGTGATCAGCCCCAGCATTTT
TRBV27	.	TRBD2	TRBJ2-1	CASSMSGGAYNEQFF	TGTGCCAGCTCGATGAGCGGGGGGGCCTACAATGAGCAGTTCTTC
TRBV27	.	.	TRBJ1-3	CASSWGGTGNTIYF	TGTGCCAGCAGTTGGGGGGGAACTGGAAACACCATATATTTT
TRBV2	.	.	TRBJ2-7	CASSEQRIWQQYF	TGTGCCAGCAGTGAACAGAGGATCTGGCAGCAGTACTTC
TRBV5-8	.	TRBD2	TRBJ2-7	CASTPRLAGTYEQYF	TGTGCCAGCACCCCTCGGTTAGCGGGGACATACGAGCAGTACTTC
TRBV7-2	.	TRBD1	TRBJ2-3	CASSYRDRFADTQYF	TGTGCCAGCAGCTACCGGGACAGGTTCGCAGATACGCAGTATTTT
TRBV25-1	.	.	TRBJ1-2	CASSDPVPGRRGNYGYTF	TGTGCCAGCAGTGATCCTGTTCCAGGGAGAAGGGGAAACTATGGCTACACCTTC
TRBV19	.	.	TRBJ2-2	CASSPVLVRELFF	TGTGCCAGTAGCCCCGTTTTAGTCCGGGAGCTGTTTTTT
TRBV3-1/TRBV3-2	.	TRBD2	TRBJ2-1	CASSQGSASGGLYNEQFF	TGTGCCAGCAGCCAAGGGTCTGCGAGCGGGGGGTTATACAATGAGCAGTTCTTC
TRBV18	.	.	TRBJ2-1	CASSPQGESYNEQFF	TGTGCCAGCTCACCACAGGGGGAGTCCTACAATGAGCAGTTCTTC
TRBV4-2	.	.	TRBJ1-1	CASSSGIDTEAFF	TGTGCCAGCAGCTCGGGGATCGACACTGAAGCTTTCTTT
TRBV19	.	.	TRBJ2-5	CASSIGKGPTSQYF	TGTGCCAGTAGTATTGGAAAGGGCCCCACTTCCCAGTACTTC
TRBV6-1	once	TRBD1	TRBJ1-2	CASSETGGYGYTF	TGTGCCAGCAGTGAGACAGGGGGCTATGGCTACACCTTC
TRBV7-6	.	.	TRBJ2-7	CASSLGAESYEQYF	TGTGCCAGCAGCTTAGGGGCAGAGTCCTACGAGCAGTACTTC
TRBV24-1	.	TRBD1	TRBJ1-1	CATSDSRTGDQAFF	TGTGCCACCAGTGATTCCCGGACAGGGGACCAAGCTTTCTTT
TRBV4-2	.	.	TRBJ1-1	CASSQEAMNTEAFF	TGTGCCAGCAGCCAAGAAGCCATGAACACTGAAGCTTTCTTT
TRBV5-1	.	TRBD1	TRBJ1-4	CASSRGTGSIRANEKLFF	TGCGCCAGCAGCCGCGGGACAGGGAGCATTAGGGCTAATGAAAAACTGTTTTTT
TRBV30	.	.	TRBJ2-7	CASTGDRSYEQYF	TGTGCCTCTACGGGGGACAGATCCTACGAGCAGTACTTC
TRBV4-3	.	.	TRBJ1-2	CASSQTASGVGYTF	TGCGCCAGCAGCCAAACCGCTAGCGGCGTGGGCTACACCTTC
TRBV9	.	.	TRBJ2-2	CASTAQGMGELFF	TGTGCCAGCACCGCCCAGGGGATGGGGGAGCTGTTTTTT
TRBV7-2	.	TRBD2	TRBJ2-5	CASSQPFGGRETQYF	TGTGCCAGCAGCCAACCATTCGGGGGGAGAGAGACCCAGTACTTC
TRBV28	.	.	TRBJ1-1	CASSLFRARTEAFF	TGTGCCAGCAGTTTATTCAGGGCGAGGACTGAAGCTTTCTTT
TRBV4-1	few	.	TRBJ1-4	CASSQERGINEKLFF	TGCGCCAGCAGCCAAGAGAGAGGCATTAATGAAAAACTGTTTTTT
TRBV2	.	.	TRBJ1-5	CASSEEEYQPQHF	TGTGCCAGCAGTGAAGAAGAGTATCAGCCCCAGCATTTT
TRBV7-2	.	.	TRBJ1-3	CASSLGLRTDTIYF	TGTGCCAGCAGCTTAGGTTTGCGGACGGACACCATATATTTT
TRBV6-6	.	TRBD1	TRBJ2-7	CASTLDRGSYEQYF	TGTGCCAGCACCCTGGACAGGGGGTCCTACGAGCAGTACTTC
TRBV4-3	.	TRBD2	TRBJ2-3	CASSPRGLAGGVDTQYF	TGCGCCAGCAGCCCGAGGGGACTAGCGGGGGGGGTAGATACGCAGTATTTT
TRBV28	.	.	TRBJ1-3	CASSLSGSGNTIYF	TGTGCCAGCAGTTTATCAGGCTCTGGAAACACCATATATTTT
TRBV7-3	.	TRBD2	TRBJ2-6	CASSLRAGGPHSGANVLTF	TGTGCCAGCAGCTTAAGGGCGGGGGGACCCCACTCTGGGGCCAACGTCCTGACTTTC
TRBV27	.	TRBD1	TRBJ1-2	CASSNRGPYGYTF	TGTGCCAGCAGTAACAGGGGGCCCTATGGCTACACCTTC
TRBV10-3	.	.	TRBJ1-5	CAISEGGSPQPQHF	TGTGCCATCAGTGAGGGGGGGTCCCCTCAGCCCCAGCATTTT
TRBV4-3	.	.	TRBJ2-6	CASSQDRGSPSGANVLTF	TGCGCCAGCAGCCAAGATAGGGGATCCCCCTCTGGGGCCAACGTCCTGACTTTC
TRBV4-1	.	.	TRBJ2-4	CASSQELGRAKNIQYF	TGCGCCAGCAGCCAAGAGTTAGGAAGGGCCAAAAACATTCAGTACTTC
TRBV7-9	.	TRBD1	TRBJ1-2	CASSRGQGLYGYTF	TGTGCCAGCAGCCGGGGACAGGGCCTCTATGGCTACACCTTC
TRBV5-1	few	.	TRBJ1-1	CASSLGLNTEAFF	TGCGCCAGCAGCTTGGGGCTGAACACTGAAGCTTTCTTT
TRBV7-2	.	.	TRBJ1-1	CASSLSDRNTEAFF	TGTGCCAGCAGCCTATCGGACAGGAACACTGAAGCTTTCTTT
TRBV25-1	.	.	TRBJ2-1	CASSEISEQFF	TGTGCCAGCAGTGAAATTAGTGAGCAGTTCTTC
TRBV5-1	once	TRBD1	TRBJ2-7	CASSLGGTGRNEQYF	TGCGCCAGCAGCTTGGGGGGGACAGGTCGGAACGAGCAGTACTTC
TRBV19	.	.	TRBJ1-2	CASSPAGARGDYGYTF	TGTGCCAGTAGTCCTGCAGGGGCCCGGGGGGACTATGGCTACACCTTC
TRBV11-2	once	TRBD1	TRBJ2-7	CASSPRQGSYEQYF	TGTGCCAGCAGCCCGCGACAGGGGTCCTACGAGCAGTACTTC
TRBV11-2	.	.	TRBJ2-7	CASSRLPGLLAYEQYF	TGTGCCAGCAGCCGTTTGCCCGGACTATTGGCCTACGAGCAGTACTTC
TRBV30	.	TRBD1	TRBJ1-5	CAWSGDRDQPQHF	TGTGCCTGGAGTGGGGACAGGGATCAGCCCCAGCATTTT
TRBV6-1	.	TRBD1	TRBJ1-4	CASSDRDRGEKLFF	TGTGCCAGCAGTGACCGGGACAGGGGTGAAAAACTGTTTTTT
TRBV6-5	.	.	TRBJ1-1	CASSRTSLAFF	TGTGCCAGCAGTCGGACCTCCTTGGCTTTCTTT
TRBV2	.	TRBD1	TRBJ1-2	CVSSDRGYGYTF	TGTGTCAGCAGTGACAGGGGATATGGCTACACCTTC